This T cell receptor (beta chain) is drawn from a study of blood T cell repertoires in COVID-19. CDR1 is SGHTA and CDR2 is FQGNSA in the germline V gene. Deletions cut 1 base from V and 2 bases from J, with 11 bases between. The CDR3 length is 15 residues. The authors' processing: From reference gene primer amplification, estimates of nucleated cell counts were derived. Measured with immunoSEQ multiplex PCR; TCRdb has only the in-frame clones, and not every one. V and J calls plus clone size are reproduced from that table; the DNA served to infer D and trimming. The profile shows approximately 33,000 clones, over 65% of them singletons. This clone was recorded only once.

V gene TRBV7-2 combines with J gene TRBJ1-1, with D hard to call. Sequencing used peripheral blood. The receptor's source is a man aged 65 to 79 with acute or convalescent COVID-19. The CDR3 nucleotides read TGTGCCAGCAGCTTAGTTGTGACGGGTAACACTGAAGCTTTCTTT. Translating gives CASSLVVTGNTEAFF. The whole variable domain, filled in from reference TRBV7-2 and TRBJ1-1, reads GAGVSQSPSNKVTEKGKDVELRCDPISGHTALYWYRQSLGQGLEFLIYFQGNSAPDKSGLPSDRFSAERTGGSVSTLTIQRTQQEDSAVYLCASSLVVTGNTEAFFGQGTRLTVV.